This TCR beta chain was profiled in a study of cytomegalovirus exposure and HLA in healthy donors. In the study overall: Samples from HLA-typed donors yielded about 85 million unique TCRs in an early data release.

The PCR employed 60 Vbeta primers together with 13 Jbeta primers. Generated by immunoSEQ multiplex PCR, the TCRdb table keeps only in-frame clones and is missing some. Among approximately 88,000 clones listed, more than 70% were seen once. This CDR3 region has 14 residues. Germline values: CDR1 GTSNPN, CDR2 SVGIG (reference sequence). V lost 0 bases to trimming and J lost 6 bases, with 15 bases between them. Study-wide results and limits: Some public TCRs appeared in many individuals, while most sequences were rare. The study labeled 150 or so TCR beta chains cytomegalovirus-associated.

Note on this clone: Its target is not known.

The chain joins TRBV30 to TRBJ2-7; D uncertain. The material sequenced was PBMCs. This sequence was found in a man younger than 35 in good health and CMV-seronegative. The chain's CDR3 is CAWSVLRRLGEQYF. The CDR3 DNA reads as TGTGCCTGGAGTGTACTAAGGCGGCTTGGCGAGCAGTACTTC.